The clone carrying this TCR beta chain has a count of ten or more. Construction of the TCRbeta library involved unique molecular identifiers. TCRdb used MiXCR to reprocess the PCR reads, holding one entry per CDR3 protein. The data contain more than 85,000 distinct CDR3 sequences, 10% of them singletons. The data derive from a study of T-cell reconstitution after alpha-beta-depleted transplantation in children. The CDR3 length is 14 residues. Trimming shortened V by 3 bases and J by 3 bases, and 9 bases separated the two germline ends. The input for sequencing was PBMCs from the stem cell graft donor, taken from the stem cell graft. V usage is TRBV12-3 or TRBV12-4 and J usage is TRBJ1-5, with D hard to call. The receptor comes from a human donor who donated a stem cell graft to a child with acute lymphoblastic leukemia. The CDR3 loop reads CASSLSSANQPQHF. The CDR3 bases are TGTGCCAGCAGTTTGAGCAGCGCCAATCAGCCCCAGCATTTT.